A single sample gave rise to the 30 T cell receptor beta chains below, sequenced in a study of OX40 agonist ivuxolimab in advanced cancers. Library preparation employed the immunoSEQ multiplex PCR assay. TCRdb obtained this table from immuneACCESS and retained in-frame rearrangements with V and J assigned. These tables miss some clones; where compared with another copy, unresolved V genes account for less than half of the shortfall, and the remainder is unexplained. Within this sample are about 46,000 clones, with roughly 85% of them counted one time only. About 56% of the sample is taken by the ten largest. Sample: CD4+ or CD8+ T cells sorted from blood, taken in a trial of the OX40 agonist ivuxolimab. These receptors originate from an adult with an advanced solid tumor such as melanoma, head and neck, liver or kidney cancer.

The V and J genes are TRBV18 and TRBJ2-2; TRBD1 aligns across 9 bases. V lost 3 bases and J lost 5; bases outside the gene matches: 7. The CDR3 spans 16 residues. Germline-derived CDR1 and CDR2 are KGHSH and LQKENI. The CDR3 coding sequence is TGTGCCAGCTCACCCCCCACAGGGGGCCAGACCGGGGAGCTGTTTTTT. This codes for CASSPPTGGQTGELFF.

As for this clone: The germline gene is not matched at one end of the junction; a read error may be the cause. The CDR3 nucleotides read TGTGCTAGCAGCTTAGCAGAAAACAGTGAAGCTTTCTTT. It codes for CASSLAENSEAFF. The chain links TRBV7-7 to TRBJ1-1; no reliable D call. The CDR3 is 13 amino acids. Germline CDR1 and CDR2: SSHAT and FNYEAQ (reference sequence).

The rearrangement joins TRBV28 to TRBJ2-1; the D gene could be TRBD1 or TRBD2 (5 bases each). This CDR3 region has 18 residues. In germline, CDR1 is MDHEN, CDR2 SYDVKM. With 2 bases removed from V and 0 bases from J, the gap between germline ends came to 17 bases. In DNA form, the CDR3 reads TGTGCCAGCAGTTTACTCAGTGTGGGACGGAGCTCCTACAATGAGCAGTTCTTC. Encoded protein: CASSLLSVGRSSYNEQFF. Supplemented by reference TRBV28 and TRBJ2-1, the full variable domain reads DVKVTQSSRYLVKRTGEKVFLECVQDMDHENMFWYRQDPGLGLRLIYFSYDVKMKEKGDIPEGYSVSREKKERFSLILESASTNQTSMYLCASSLLSVGRSSYNEQFFGPGTRLTVL.

The chain combines TRBV9 with TRBJ2-7; no clear D. Germline values: CDR1 SGDLS, CDR2 YYNGEE. V gave up 0 bases and J gave up 0 bases, with 4 bases separating them. This CDR3 spans 13 amino acids. The CDR3 nucleotides read TGTGCCAGCAGCGTAGGTCCCTCCTACGAGCAGTACTTC. This translates into CASSVGPSYEQYF.

Here the CDR3 reads CASSFRPIPSGANVLTF. The CDR3 region has the DNA TGTGCCAGCAGTTTCCGCCCGATTCCCTCTGGGGCCAACGTCCTGACTTTC. The chain couples TRBV27 to TRBJ2-6; no reliable D call. The CDR3 runs to 17 residues. Per germline, CDR1 MNHEY and CDR2 SMNVEV (reference sequence). V was shortened by 3 bases and J by 0 bases, with 12 bases between the two germline ends.

This chain joins TRBV2 and TRBJ2-7, with D perhaps assigned TRBD1 or TRBD2 (5 bases each). This CDR3 spans 12 amino acids. Germline V gives CDR1 SNHLY, CDR2 FYNNEI. V dropped 6 bases and J dropped 4 bases, with 10 bases sitting between them. CDR3 in amino acids: CASRGVLYEQYF. The CDR3 region has the DNA TGTGCCAGCAGGGGGGTCCTTTACGAGCAGTACTTC.

The rearrangement uses TRBV4-1 and TRBJ2-1; 11 nucleotides align to TRBD2. The CDR3 runs 17 residues. V was clipped by 4 bases and J by 2 bases; unmatched bases: 7. From germline, CDR1 is MGHRA and CDR2 YSYEKL. The CDR3 protein is CASSPGLAALTYNEQFF. The CDR3, as DNA: TGCGCCAGCAGCCCGGGACTAGCGGCCTTGACCTACAATGAGCAGTTCTTC.

The V call is TRBV5-4, the J call TRBJ1-2, with D possibly matching TRBD1 (6 bases). Deletions cut 0 bases from V and 6 bases from J, with 15 bases between. The germline V gene has CDR1 SGHNT and CDR2 YYREEE (reference sequence). CDR3 length equals 15 residues. CDR3: CASSLDFGGADGYTF. CDR3 nucleotide sequence: TGTGCCAGCAGCTTGGATTTCGGGGGCGCGGATGGCTACACCTTC.

The V call is TRBV5-8, the J call TRBJ2-4, with unresolved D. CDR3 length: 14 residues. CDR1 is SGHTS, CDR2 YDEGEE, per germline. The V and J ends lost 10 bases and 0 bases respectively, with 14 bases between them. This CDR3 is CAADRILAKNIQYF. The CDR3 DNA reads TGTGCCGCCGACCGGATCTTAGCCAAAAACATTCAGTACTTC.

The V and J genes are TRBV29-1 and TRBJ1-1; 9 bases are a match to TRBD1. CDR3 length: 13 amino acids. V was clipped by 6 bases and J by 6 bases; unmatched bases: 8. Per the germline V gene, CDR1 is SQVTM and CDR2 is ANQGSEA. The CDR3 loop is CSVVTGGSAEAFF. As DNA, the CDR3 is TGCAGCGTGGTTACAGGGGGCTCAGCTGAAGCTTTCTTT.

The CDR3 DNA follows: TGTGCCAGTAGTGCTAGGACAGGTGTGAACACTGAAGCTTTCTTT. The encoded protein is CASSARTGVNTEAFF. The rearrangement uses TRBV19 and TRBJ1-1; 7 bases line up with TRBD1. Trimming at V came to 5 bases and at J to 0 bases, leaving 6 bases not matched to a gene. CDR3 length equals 15 residues. Germline V gene lookup returns CDR1 LNHDA and CDR2 SQIVND (reference sequence).

The V call is TRBV4-3, the J call TRBJ2-4, with D possibly TRBD2 on 5 matching bases. Germline CDR1 is LGHNA and CDR2 is YSLEER. CDR3 length equals 16 residues. V shed 0 bases and J shed 0 bases, with 9 bases lying between them. The CDR3 loop is CASSQELGLAKNIQYF. Here the CDR3 DNA reads TGCGCCAGCAGCCAAGAACTAGGACTAGCCAAAAACATTCAGTACTTC.

This chain's CDR3 is CASSQGVYEQYF. The CDR3 DNA reads as TGTGCCAGCAGCCAAGGGGTCTACGAGCAGTACTTC. The rearrangement links TRBV5-6 to TRBJ2-7; a weak D match, TRBD1 (5 bases). CDR1 and CDR2 (germline): SGHDT, YYEEEE. V was pared by 4 bases and J by 3 bases, with 8 bases between. The CDR3 has 12 amino acids.

The CDR3: CASTLSALGSWAFF. Here the CDR3 DNA reads TGTGCCAGCACTCTATCTGCCCTGGGGAGTTGGGCTTTCTTT. The chain joins TRBV28 to TRBJ1-1, with D unclear. CDR1 and CDR2 (germline): MDHEN, SYDVKM. The V end lost 7 bases, the J end lost 11 bases, and 23 bases lay between the germline ends. This CDR3 spans 14 amino acids.

The chain employs TRBV27 and TRBJ2-3, with 10 bases lining up with TRBD2. The germline V gene encodes CDR1 MNHEY and CDR2 SMNVEV (reference sequence). V lost 5 bases and J lost 5; bases outside the gene matches: 1. The CDR3 is made up of 13 amino acids. This CDR3 reads CASSQREGDTQYF. The CDR3 DNA reads TGTGCCAGCAGTCAGCGGGAGGGAGATACGCAGTATTTT.

The chain employs TRBV28 and TRBJ2-3; D not certain. V dropped 2 bases and J dropped 3 bases, with 9 bases sitting between them. Germline CDR1 is MDHEN and CDR2 is SYDVKM. The CDR3 sequence is 14 residues long. The CDR3 region is CASSLEYTTDTQYF. The CDR3 DNA sequence: TGTGCCAGCAGTTTAGAGTATACAACAGATACGCAGTATTTT.

The rearrangement links TRBV6-1 to TRBJ2-1, with 7 bases aligning to TRBD1. Germline assignment: CDR1 MNHNS and CDR2 SASEGT. Unmatched junction bases numbered 6, after V lost 6 bases and J lost 10 bases. The CDR3 loop spans 12 amino acids. DNA of the CDR3: TGTGCCAGCAGCGGCACAGGGGCCGAGCAGTTCTTC. Its translation is CASSGTGAEQFF.

This chain uses TRBV30 with TRBJ2-7, with 8 nucleotides matching TRBD2. The CDR3 covers 14 residues. The V segment lost 4 bases and the J segment 1 base; nucleotides outside the gene matches: 6. Germline lookup yields CDR1 GTSNPN and CDR2 SVGIG (reference sequence). The CDR3 DNA reads TGTGCCTGGAATTACGGGACTAGGTCCTACGAGCAGTACTTC. Protein: CAWNYGTRSYEQYF.

The chain uses TRBV5-1 and TRBJ2-7; 8 positions agree with TRBD1. CDR1 SGHRS and CDR2 YFSETQ come from the germline V gene. The CDR3 contains 17 residues. Germline trimming cut 1 base from V and 5 bases from J; bases unmatched to any gene: 14. The DNA for the CDR3 is TGCGCCAGCAGCTTGATACCGGAGGACAGGGTGCCTCACGAGCAGTACTTC. This encodes CASSLIPEDRVPHEQYF.

This chain connects TRBV18 to TRBJ1-1; the D is unclear. Trimming stripped 3 bases from V and 1 base from J, with 15 bases between. Germline CDR1 is KGHSH and CDR2 is LQKENI. CDR3 length: 16 amino acids. This CDR3 is CASSPNSLVQNTEAFF. DNA of the CDR3: TGTGCCAGCTCACCTAACAGCCTGGTACAGAACACTGAAGCTTTCTTT.

This chain uses TRBV13 with TRBJ2-3, with 13 positions matching TRBD2. V shed 5 bases and J 5 bases; nucleotides not matched to a gene: 7. The CDR3 is made up of 16 amino acids. Germline values: CDR1 PRHDT, CDR2 FYEKMQ (reference sequence). The CDR3 spells CASSVVRLAGGDTQYF. CDR3 coding DNA: TGTGCCAGCAGCGTCGTTCGACTAGCGGGGGGAGATACGCAGTATTTT.

The CDR3 protein is CASSWDGNTEAFF. The CDR3 coding sequence is TGTGCCAGCAGCTGGGACGGGAACACTGAAGCTTTCTTT. This sequence joins TRBV2 and TRBJ1-1; possibly TRBD1 for D (5 bases). The germline V and J ends were trimmed by 6 bases and 1 base, with 9 bases remaining between them. Germline CDR1 reads SNHLY; CDR2 reads FYNNEI. The CDR3 loop spans 13 amino acids.

The gene calls are TRBV5-1 and TRBJ2-7; D remains ambiguous. Looked up from germline, CDR1 is SGHRS and CDR2 is YFSETQ. The CDR3 loop spans 12 amino acids. V lost 0 bases to trimming and J lost 5 bases, with 6 bases between them. In DNA form, the CDR3 reads TGCGCCAGCAGCTTGGTAGGTAACGAGCAGTACTTC. Translating gives CASSLVGNEQYF.

This clone appeared many times. The chain employs TRBV9 and TRBJ2-4; 7 nucleotides line up with TRBD2. Germline loops: CDR1 SGDLS, CDR2 YYNGEE. Trimming cost V 2 bases and J 6 bases; bases outside gene matches: 8. The CDR3 has 15 amino acids. The CDR3 DNA reads as TGTGCCAGCAGCGTGGAGGCGACGGGGGGAAACATTCAGTACTTC. Its translation is CASSVEATGGNIQYF.

The chain joins TRBV5-1 to TRBJ2-7; 7 bases agree with TRBD1. This CDR3 spans 12 amino acids. In germline, CDR1 is SGHRS, CDR2 YFSETQ. V shed 4 bases, J shed 6 bases, and the junction held 4 bases outside the gene matches. CDR3 sequence: CASSLAGGEQYF. In nucleotides, the CDR3 is TGCGCCAGCAGCCTCGCAGGGGGCGAGCAGTACTTC.

This clone was picked up a small number of times. The germline gene is not matched at one end of the junction; a read error may be the cause. The chain links TRBV11-2 to TRBJ1-2; TRBD1 aligns across 7 bases. The germline CDR1 and CDR2 sequences are SGHAT and FQNNGV. The CDR3 is 13 amino acids. In DNA, the CDR3 is TGTGCCAGCAGCGTAGACAGGGCATATGGCTACACCTTC. Its protein product is CASSVDRAYGYTF.

The V call is TRBV29-1, the J call TRBJ1-1, with 9 bases lining up with TRBD1. The V and J ends lost 6 bases and 1 base, in that order; junction bases with no gene match: 24. The CDR3 consists of 20 residues. Germline V gene data show CDR1 as SQVTM and CDR2 as ANQGSEA. This CDR3 reads CSVVQFAQGASRGQNTEAFF. The DNA for the CDR3 is TGCAGCGTCGTACAGTTTGCACAGGGGGCGTCGAGAGGGCAGAACACTGAAGCTTTCTTT.

The chain has TRBV19 and TRBJ1-2, with 7 bases that match TRBD1. The CDR3 has 14 amino acids. Looked up from germline, CDR1 is LNHDA and CDR2 is SQIVND (reference sequence). Germline trimming cut 3 bases from V and 6 bases from J; bases unmatched to any gene: 7. The CDR3 loop reads CASSIGAGGHGYTF. Here the CDR3 DNA reads TGTGCCAGTAGTATTGGGGCAGGGGGTCATGGCTACACCTTC.

V gene TRBV7-2 combines with J gene TRBJ2-3; 11 nucleotides agree with TRBD2. V shed 1 base, J shed 4 bases, and the junction held 1 base outside the gene matches. The CDR3 totals 15 residues. Per the germline V gene, CDR1 is SGHTA and CDR2 is FQGNSA. Here the CDR3 DNA reads TGTGCCAGCAGCTTAGTAGCGGGGGGGGCAGATACGCAGTATTTT. Residues: CASSLVAGGADTQYF.

The chain carries TRBV29-1 and TRBJ1-3; D unresolved. The CDR3 spans 14 residues. Germline V gene sequence: CDR1 SQVTM, CDR2 ANQGSEA. Trimming removed 2 bases from V and 1 base from J, with 9 bases in between. The CDR3 sequence is CSVETLLSGNTIYF. The CDR3 DNA reads TGCAGCGTTGAAACCCTCCTTTCTGGAAACACCATATATTTT.